This TCR delta chain derives from a study of γδ T cells in repeated Plasmodium falciparum infection. Both TRG and TRD chains were sequenced from each sorted sample. TCRdb redid clone calling on the multiplex PCR reads using CATT. This table holds roughly 93,000 delta-chain clones, approximately 1.4% found once. Vgamma9/Vdelta2+ and Vdelta2-negative gammadelta T cells were flow-sorted from PBMC for bulk sequencing. The germline V gene has CDR1 TSWWSYY and CDR2 QGS. CDR3 length: 16 residues. The germline V and J ends were trimmed by 0 bases and 0 bases, with 14 bases remaining between them. This clone was observed many times.

This sequence joins TRDV1 and TRDJ4; D possibly corresponds to TRDD3 (6 bases). This receptor was obtained from a pool of human donors (malaria-infected and uninfected, not separated). Material for sequencing was gamma-delta T cells from blood. The CDR3 here is CALGELGGHPARPLIF. DNA of the CDR3: TGTGCTCTTGGGGAACTCGGGGGACACCCGGCCAGACCCCTGATCTTT.